The entry below describes one T cell receptor beta chain. Its antigen is undetermined. This entry belongs to a study of cytomegalovirus exposure and HLA in healthy donors. Background on the study: Prior work identified 120 million or so unique TCR beta sequences in around 170 million T cells.

Among the donors, all were healthy bone marrow donors. A multiplex PCR was run with 60 Vbeta primers and 13 Jbeta primers. The method was immunoSEQ multiplex PCR; TCRdb's version includes in-frame clones alone and lacks a portion of them. The profile shows approximately 160,000 clones, around 65% of them singletons. Whole-study results and caveats: Later analysis associated a missense DCLRE1C variant with TCR beta V- and J-gene trimming.

The V end was cut by 3 bases, the J end by 3 bases, with 15 bases between. Germline-derived CDR1 and CDR2 are LNHDA and SQIVND (reference sequence). The CDR3 covers 15 residues. The origin of this receptor is a woman aged 40 to 49 in good health and CMV-seropositive. The sequenced sample was PBMCs. This chain joins TRBV19 and TRBJ2-7, with D maybe TRBD1 (6 bases). DNA of the CDR3: TGTGCCAGTAGTATTCAGGCAGGGGCAGACTACGAGCAGTACTTC. Translating gives CASSIQAGADYEQYF.